This TCR beta chain was captured in a study of T cell responses to AZD1222 COVID-19 vaccine. Study observations and caveats: Breadth and depth of Spike-specific TCRs rose after two AZD1222 doses. Spike as a whole was targeted by vaccine-associated CD4 TCRs, dominant at 160-218 and 743-854. Just a handful of AZD1222 recipients tested seropositive at baseline. Most donors were white British and more were female, and clonal diversity was possibly underestimated.

As regards this clone: As yet, its antigen is unknown.

TCRdb's table, derived via immunoSEQ multiplex PCR, lists solely in-frame clones and lacks some. Of 90,000 to 120,000 clones in the sample, 92% were seen once. V lost 5 bases, J lost 6 bases, and 10 bases lay in between. The CDR3 has 13 residues. The clonotype originates from an adult who received the AZD1222 COVID-19 vaccine. The sample in question was peripheral blood, obtained 28 days after the second AZD1222 dose. The chain employs TRBV12-3 or TRBV12-4 and TRBJ2-2; D gene unclear. CDR3 sequence reads: CASSPRQSGELFF. The CDR3 region has the DNA TGTGCCAGCAGTCCCCGGCAGTCCGGGGAGCTGTTTTTT.